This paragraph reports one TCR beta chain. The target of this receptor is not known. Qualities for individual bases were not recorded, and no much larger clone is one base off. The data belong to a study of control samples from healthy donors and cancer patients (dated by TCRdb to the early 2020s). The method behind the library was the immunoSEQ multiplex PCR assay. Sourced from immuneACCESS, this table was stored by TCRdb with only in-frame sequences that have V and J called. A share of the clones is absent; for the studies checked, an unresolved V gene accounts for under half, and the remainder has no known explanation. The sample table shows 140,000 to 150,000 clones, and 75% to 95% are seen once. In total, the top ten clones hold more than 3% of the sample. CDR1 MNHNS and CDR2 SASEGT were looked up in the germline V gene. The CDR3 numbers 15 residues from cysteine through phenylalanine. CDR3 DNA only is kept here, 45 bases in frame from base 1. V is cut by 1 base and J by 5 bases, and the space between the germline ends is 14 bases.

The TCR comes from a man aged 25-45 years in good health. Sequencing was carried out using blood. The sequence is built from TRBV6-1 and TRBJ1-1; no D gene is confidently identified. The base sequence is TGTGCCAGCAGTGAAGGTGAAGGGTGGTTGACTGAAGCTTTCTTT. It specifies CASSEGEGWLTEAFF.